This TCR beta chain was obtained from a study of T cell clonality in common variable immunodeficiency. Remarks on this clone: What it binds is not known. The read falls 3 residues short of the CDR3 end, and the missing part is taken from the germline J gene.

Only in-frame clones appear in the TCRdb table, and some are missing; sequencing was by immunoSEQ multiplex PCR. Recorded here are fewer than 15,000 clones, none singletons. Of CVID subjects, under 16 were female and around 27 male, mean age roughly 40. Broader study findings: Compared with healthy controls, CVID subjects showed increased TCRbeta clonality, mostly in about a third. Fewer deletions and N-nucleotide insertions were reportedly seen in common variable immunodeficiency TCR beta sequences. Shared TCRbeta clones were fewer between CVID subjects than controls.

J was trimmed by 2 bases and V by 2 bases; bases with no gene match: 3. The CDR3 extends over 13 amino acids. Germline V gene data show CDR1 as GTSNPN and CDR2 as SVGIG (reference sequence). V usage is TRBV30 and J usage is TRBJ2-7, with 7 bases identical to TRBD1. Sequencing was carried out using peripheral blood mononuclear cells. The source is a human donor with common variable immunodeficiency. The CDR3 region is CAWSFQGAYEQYF. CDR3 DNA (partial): TGTGCCTGGAGTTTTCAGGGGGCCTACGAG.